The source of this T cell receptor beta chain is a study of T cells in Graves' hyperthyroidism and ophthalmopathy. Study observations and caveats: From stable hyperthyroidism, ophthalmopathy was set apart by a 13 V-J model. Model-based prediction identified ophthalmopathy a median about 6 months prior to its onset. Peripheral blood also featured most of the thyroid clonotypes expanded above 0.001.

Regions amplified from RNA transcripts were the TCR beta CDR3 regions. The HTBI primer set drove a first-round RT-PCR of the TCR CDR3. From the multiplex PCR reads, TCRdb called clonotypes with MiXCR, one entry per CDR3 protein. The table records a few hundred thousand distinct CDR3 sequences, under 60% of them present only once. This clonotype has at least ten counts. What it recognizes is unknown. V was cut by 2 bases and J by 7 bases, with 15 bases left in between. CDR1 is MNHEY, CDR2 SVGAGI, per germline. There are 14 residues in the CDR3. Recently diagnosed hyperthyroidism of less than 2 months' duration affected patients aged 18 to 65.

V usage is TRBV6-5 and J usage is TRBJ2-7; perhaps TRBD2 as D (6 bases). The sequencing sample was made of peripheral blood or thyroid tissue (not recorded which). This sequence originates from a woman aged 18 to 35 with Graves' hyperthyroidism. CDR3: CASSYGSGEGEQYF. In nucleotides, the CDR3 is TGTGCCAGCAGTTACGGGTCGGGAGAAGGGGAGCAGTACTTC.